This passage covers 22 T cell receptor beta chains from one sample sequenced in a study of technical replicates of blood from a few donors. The protocol was immunoSEQ multiplex PCR, while the TCRdb copy is restricted to in-frame clones and leaves out a portion. Seen here are 75,000 to 100,000 clones, about 95% observed once, and the top ten hold over 0.25%. Sequencing was done on a sample of T cells isolated from PBMCs. Source of these receptors: a human donor in good health.

The rearrangement joins TRBV18 to TRBJ2-5; D is perhaps TRBD1 (6 bases). The CDR3 loop spans 17 amino acids. V was shortened by 2 bases and J by 3 bases, with 19 bases between the two germline ends. CDR1 KGHSH and CDR2 LQKENI come from the germline V gene. Here the CDR3 reads CASSPNREGFGEETQYF. The DNA of the CDR3 is TGTGCCAGCTCACCAAACAGGGAAGGATTTGGTGAAGAGACCCAGTACTTC.

The genes are TRBV28 and TRBJ2-7; D unclear. Germline values: CDR1 MDHEN, CDR2 SYDVKM. The germline V and J ends were trimmed by 0 bases and 0 bases, with 9 bases remaining between them. The CDR3 is made up of 15 amino acids. CDR3 coding DNA: TGTGCCAGCAGTTTATGGGCGGAAAGCTCCTACGAGCAGTACTTC. This translates into CASSLWAESSYEQYF.

V usage is TRBV4-1 and J usage is TRBJ2-7, with D uncertain. The V and J ends lost 1 base and 4 bases respectively, with 14 bases between them. The CDR3 is 15 amino acids. Looked up from germline, CDR1 is MGHRA and CDR2 is YSYEKL. CDR3 in amino acids: CASSQVSVSRYEQYF. The DNA for the CDR3 is TGCGCCAGCAGCCAAGTGTCAGTTTCTAGGTACGAGCAGTACTTC.

In this sample, this clone turned up once. CDR3 loop: CASSYDGTGYYEQYF. DNA for the CDR3: TGTGCCAGCAGTTACGACGGGACAGGGTACTACGAGCAGTACTTC. V and J are TRBV6-5 and TRBJ2-7; 9 bases line up with TRBD1. CDR1 is MNHEY and CDR2 is SVGAGI in the germline V gene. J gave up 3 bases and V 2 bases, and 5 bases lay outside the gene matches. The CDR3 is 15 residues long.

This chain connects TRBV14 to TRBJ2-7; D is ambiguous. This CDR3 contains 15 residues. Germline CDR1 is SGHDN and CDR2 is FVKESK. V lost 4 bases to trimming and J lost 3 bases, with 16 bases between them. The CDR3 region is CASSPFMAVNYEQYF. The CDR3 DNA reads as TGTGCCAGCAGCCCCTTTATGGCGGTTAACTACGAGCAGTACTTC. Supplemented by reference TRBV14 and TRBJ2-7, the full variable domain reads EAGVTQFPSHSVIEKGQTVTLRCDPISGHDNLYWYRRVMGKEIKFLLHFVKESKQDESGMPNNRFLAERTGGTYSTLKVQPAELEDSGVYFCASSPFMAVNYEQYFGPGTRLTVT.

The CDR3: CASSLDGTGGAGGQFF. The CDR3 coding sequence is TGTGCCAGCAGCTTAGACGGGACAGGGGGCGCAGGGGGGCAGTTCTTC. The genes are TRBV13 and TRBJ2-1, with 12 nucleotides matching TRBD1. The ends lost 1 base at V and 12 bases at J; junction bases unmatched: 10. Germline V CDR1 and CDR2: PRHDT, FYEKMQ (reference sequence). The CDR3 contains 16 residues.

Only one count was recorded for this clone. The chain recombines TRBV6-6 with TRBJ2-7, with 8 nucleotides matching TRBD1. V was pared by 0 bases and J by 6 bases, with 7 bases of the junction left unmatched. Germline CDR1 is MNHNY and CDR2 is SVGAGI (reference sequence). The CDR3 extends over 15 amino acids. CDR3 DNA sequence: TGTGCCAGCAGTTACTCGGTGGACAGGGCAGGCGAGCAGTACTTC. Its translation is CASSYSVDRAGEQYF.

The V and J genes are TRBV4-1 and TRBJ1-2; 8 bases are shared with TRBD1. CDR1 MGHRA and CDR2 YSYEKL come from the germline V gene. V lost 0 bases to trimming and J lost 3 bases; unmatched junction nucleotides: 3. The length of the CDR3 is 15 residues. DNA for the CDR3: TGCGCCAGCAGCCAAGATGGACAGGGCTACTATGGCTACACCTTC. Translating it yields CASSQDGQGYYGYTF.

This rearrangement joins TRBV9 to TRBJ2-2, with 10 bases identical to TRBD1. The CDR3 has 17 residues. Trimming took 0 bases from V and 5 from J; bases not matched to a gene: 7. In germline, CDR1 is SGDLS, CDR2 YYNGEE. The CDR3: CASSVAGTGVFTGELFF. The CDR3 region has the DNA TGTGCCAGCAGCGTAGCCGGGACAGGGGTTTTTACCGGGGAGCTGTTTTTT.

The V call is TRBV7-9, the J call TRBJ2-7; TRBD1 matches 9 bases. Germline CDR1 is SEHNR and CDR2 is FQNEAQ (reference sequence). The length of the CDR3 is 13 residues. Trimming cost V 6 bases and J 4 bases; bases outside gene matches: 4. CDR3 amino acids: CASRTGGLYEQYF. The CDR3 bases are TGTGCCAGCAGGACAGGGGGGTTGTACGAGCAGTACTTC.

The chain uses TRBV30 and TRBJ2-3, with a weak D call TRBD2 (7 bases). Trimming cost V 1 base and J 2 bases, with 19 bases left between them. CDR3 length equals 17 residues. In germline, CDR1 is GTSNPN, CDR2 SVGIG (reference sequence). The CDR3 DNA reads TGTGCCTGGAGTGAAGGGGGGGTTTTCGGTAACACAGATACGCAGTATTTT. Protein product: CAWSEGGVFGNTDTQYF.

The CDR3 nucleotides read TGTGCCAGCAGCTTAACCCCAGATGGGACAGGGGCACGGAACACTGAAGCTTTCTTT. This encodes CASSLTPDGTGARNTEAFF. The chain has TRBV7-3 and TRBJ1-1, with 10 bases aligning to TRBD1. The CDR3 is made up of 19 amino acids. Germline V lookup: CDR1 SGHTA, CDR2 FQGTGA. Trimming took 0 bases from V and 1 from J; bases not matched to a gene: 11. Combining the CDR3 with reference TRBV7-3 and TRBJ1-1 gives the whole variable domain GAGVSQTPSNKVTEKGKYVELRCDPISGHTALYWYRQSLGQGPEFLIYFQGTGAADDSGLPNDRFFAVRPEGSVSTLKIQRTERGDSAVYLCASSLTPDGTGARNTEAFFGQGTRLTVV.

The CDR3 DNA sequence: TGCGCCAGCAGCTTCCTAGCGTCTGGCACAGATACGCAGTATTTT. Its protein product is CASSFLASGTDTQYF. This sequence joins TRBV5-1 and TRBJ2-3, with a weak D call TRBD2 (6 bases). The V gene lost 2 bases and the J gene lost 1 base, with 11 bases spanning the gap. CDR3 size: 15 residues. The germline V gene encodes CDR1 SGHRS and CDR2 YFSETQ. Full variable domain (missing parts from reference TRBV5-1 and TRBJ2-3): KAGVTQTPRYLIKTRGQQVTLSCSPISGHRSVSWYQQTPGQGLQFLFEYFSETQRNKGNFPGRFSGRQFSNSRSEMNVSTLELGDSALYLCASSFLASGTDTQYFGPGTRLTVL.

The chain couples TRBV2 to TRBJ2-3; 12 bases are a match to TRBD2. The junction had 1 base not matched to a gene; V was cut back by 3 bases and J by 0 bases. Germline assignment: CDR1 SNHLY and CDR2 FYNNEI. The CDR3 contains 16 residues. Here the CDR3 DNA reads TGTGCCAGCAGTGACGGGACTAGCGGGAGCACAGATACGCAGTATTTT. Protein product: CASSDGTSGSTDTQYF.

V and J are TRBV7-2 and TRBJ2-6; 10 nucleotides line up with TRBD1. V dropped 4 bases and J dropped 1; count of bases not matched to a gene: 4. CDR1 is SGHTA, CDR2 FQGNSA, per germline. The CDR3 runs to 17 residues. Written as DNA, the CDR3 is TGTGCCAGCAGCTCGGGACAGGGGATGTCTGGGGCCAACGTCCTGACTTTC. Its protein product is CASSSGQGMSGANVLTF.

This rearrangement joins TRBV30 to TRBJ2-4, with D uncertain. Per germline, CDR1 GTSNPN and CDR2 SVGIG (reference sequence). The CDR3 consists of 15 residues. Between the trimmed V and J ends, which lost 0 bases and 1 base, there was a span of 10 bases. The CDR3 sequence: CAWSVRSSAKNIQYF. The CDR3 region has the DNA TGTGCCTGGAGTGTAAGGAGTTCGGCCAAAAACATTCAGTACTTC.

The CDR3 DNA follows: TGTGCCAGCAGTTTCTCGGGAGTATACGAGCAGTACTTC. It translates to CASSFSGVYEQYF. This chain uses TRBV27 with TRBJ2-7, with D possibly TRBD2 on 6 matching bases. The CDR3 is 13 amino acids. Trimming stripped 3 bases from V and 4 bases from J, with 10 bases between. CDR1 is MNHEY and CDR2 is SMNVEV in the germline V gene (reference sequence).

The rearrangement uses TRBV2 and TRBJ1-1, with TRBD1 matching 7 bases. This CDR3 contains 12 residues. Germline CDR1 SNHLY, CDR2 FYNNEI. The ends lost 8 bases at V and 8 bases at J; junction bases unmatched: 8. The CDR3 coding sequence is TGTGCCAGCCTACGACAGGGAGGCGAAGCTTTCTTT. Its protein is CASLRQGGEAFF.

This sequence joins TRBV25-1 and TRBJ2-3; 11 nucleotides line up with TRBD2. The CDR3 is 15 amino acids. From germline, CDR1 is MGHDK and CDR2 SYGVNS. The trim removed 2 bases at V and 8 bases at J, leaving 6 bases unmatched. In DNA form, the CDR3 reads TGTGCCAGCAGTGAAGGCACTAGCGGGAGAAGTACGCAGTATTTT. Residues: CASSEGTSGRSTQYF.

The V gene is TRBV19, the J gene TRBJ2-1; 9 bases align to TRBD1. The CDR3 extends over 13 amino acids. V was pared by 9 bases and J by 6 bases, with 6 bases of the junction left unmatched. Per germline, CDR1 LNHDA and CDR2 SQIVND (reference sequence). This chain's CDR3 is CASSGQGGNEQFF. The CDR3 DNA is TGTGCCAGCTCGGGACAGGGAGGCAATGAGCAGTTCTTC. Supplemented by reference TRBV19 and TRBJ2-1, the full variable domain reads DGGITQSPKYLFRKEGQNVTLSCEQNLNHDAMYWYRQDPGQGLRLIYYSQIVNDFQKGDIAEGYSVSREKKESFPLTVTSAQKNPTAFYLCASSGQGGNEQFFGPGTRLTVL.

The rearrangement joins TRBV7-6 to TRBJ1-1, with 8 bases matching TRBD1. This CDR3 has 14 amino acids. Germline loops: CDR1 SGHVS, CDR2 FNYEAQ. With 5 bases clipped from V and 11 bases from J, the junction kept 13 bases outside the gene matches. CDR3 sequence reads: CASSRGQGSNRAFF. CDR3 DNA: TGTGCCAGCAGCCGTGGACAGGGTTCCAATAGGGCTTTCTTT.

The J gene is TRBJ1-3, the V gene TRBV28; D ambiguous. The V gene lost 2 bases and the J gene lost 4 bases, with 15 bases spanning the gap. CDR1 and CDR2 (germline): MDHEN, SYDVKM. This CDR3 region has 16 residues. The CDR3: CASSLPLRPSGNTIYF. The DNA for the CDR3 is TGTGCCAGCAGTTTACCCCTGCGGCCCTCCGGAAACACCATATATTTT.